This T cell receptor beta chain was documented in a study of blood T cell repertoires in COVID-19. Turning to the study itself: PBMCs, B-cell-depleted T cells, or T cells provided the cDNA or gDNA that made up the material.

In the authors' workflow: The assay estimated nucleated cells by amplifying reference gene primers. Here immunoSEQ multiplex PCR was the method, and the copy in TCRdb shows in-frame clones only, minus some. That table is the source of V, J and clone size, and D and trimming were worked out from the DNA. The data show about 310,000 clones, about 89% seen once. V lost 0 bases to trimming and J lost 0 bases, with 11 bases between them. The CDR3 consists of 16 residues. The germline CDR1 and CDR2 sequences are MNHNY and SVGAGI (reference sequence). Sequencing used peripheral blood. V usage is TRBV6-6 and J usage is TRBJ1-2; D gene unclear. This TCR derives from a woman aged 45 to 65 who had recovered from COVID-19. For the CDR3, the DNA is TGTGCCAGCAGTTACTCTGGAGCCGCGTCTAACTATGGCTACACCTTC. Translating it yields CASSYSGAASNYGYTF.